These 32 T cell receptor beta chains originate from one sample sequenced in a study of cytomegalovirus exposure and HLA in healthy donors. Primers included in the PCR were 60 Vbeta and 13 Jbeta primers. Assay used: immunoSEQ multiplex PCR; TCRdb lists only in-frame clones, some missing. The sample lists around 99,000 clones, around three quarters occurring once. Sequenced sample: PBMCs. The receptors stem from a man aged 25 to 40 in good health and CMV-seronegative.

This chain joins TRBV6-5 and TRBJ2-1; 10 nucleotides line up with TRBD2. CDR1 and CDR2 from the germline V gene are MNHEY and SVGAGI. This CDR3 is 16 amino acids long. V lost 2 bases to trimming and J lost 5 bases; unmatched junction nucleotides: 6. For the CDR3, the DNA is TGTGCCAGCAGTTACCCTAGCGGGAGCGCCCACAATGAGCAGTTCTTC. Its protein product is CASSYPSGSAHNEQFF.

V gene TRBV6-5 combines with J gene TRBJ1-2; D may be TRBD1 (6 bases). The CDR3 contains 12 residues. CDR1 is MNHEY, CDR2 SVGAGI, per germline. Trimming stripped 6 bases from V and 6 bases from J, with 11 bases between. The CDR3: CASRGGGDGYTF. CDR3 DNA: TGTGCCAGCAGAGGGGGGGGCGATGGCTACACCTTC.

As to this clone: The identical CDR3 is also encoded by other nucleotide sequences in the sample. The chain links TRBV5-1 to TRBJ1-1; D ambiguous. Germline values: CDR1 SGHRS, CDR2 YFSETQ. The V end lost 4 bases, the J end lost 0 bases, and 7 bases lay between the germline ends. The CDR3 is 13 residues long. The CDR3 is CASSLTVNTEAFF. The DNA for the CDR3 is TGCGCCAGCAGCCTAACAGTGAACACTGAAGCTTTCTTT. The full variable domain, rest sourced from reference TRBV5-1 and TRBJ1-1, is KAGVTQTPRYLIKTRGQQVTLSCSPISGHRSVSWYQQTPGQGLQFLFEYFSETQRNKGNFPGRFSGRQFSNSRSEMNVSTLELGDSALYLCASSLTVNTEAFFGQGTRLTVV.

The chain links TRBV6-5 to TRBJ2-7; 9 bases are a match to TRBD2. CDR1 is MNHEY, CDR2 SVGAGI, per germline. The CDR3 extends over 14 amino acids. Germline trimming cut 8 bases from V and 6 bases from J; bases unmatched to any gene: 11. DNA of the CDR3: TGTGCCAGCTCACTTGGAGCGGGGGGCTTCGAGCAGTACTTC. This sequence encodes CASSLGAGGFEQYF.

The chain is built from TRBV5-1 and TRBJ1-1; 7 bases map to TRBD1. This CDR3 comprises 15 residues. The germline CDR1 and CDR2 sequences are SGHRS and YFSETQ. V lost 6 bases to trimming and J lost 1 base; unmatched junction nucleotides: 9. The DNA for the CDR3 is TGCGCCAGCACCTCGATGGGACAGCAGAACACTGAAGCTTTCTTT. Protein product: CASTSMGQQNTEAFF.

The table lists this clone with a few counts. This sequence joins TRBV11-2 and TRBJ2-7, with 7 bases that match TRBD2. The CDR3 has 14 residues. Germline V lookup: CDR1 SGHAT, CDR2 FQNNGV. Trimming removed 1 base from V and 3 bases from J; junction bases left unmatched: 3. The CDR3: CASSLASGSYEQYF. In nucleotides, the CDR3 is TGTGCCAGCAGCTTAGCTAGCGGAAGCTACGAGCAGTACTTC. The full variable domain, with the rest looked up from reference TRBV11-2 and TRBJ2-7, is EAGVAQSPRYKIIEKRQSVAFWCNPISGHATLYWYQQILGQGPKLLIQFQNNGVVDDSQLPKDRFSAERLKGVDSTLKIQPAKLEDSAVYLCASSLASGSYEQYFGPGTRLTVT.

In this sample, this clone turned up a few times. This chain uses TRBV7-2 with TRBJ2-1, with D perhaps TRBD2 (5 bases). The germline CDR1 and CDR2 sequences are SGHTA and FQGNSA. V dropped 1 base and J dropped 0 bases, with 10 bases sitting between them. The CDR3 contains 16 residues. The CDR3 DNA sequence: TGTGCCAGCAGCTTAGGAGGGCCCGTCTCCTACAATGAGCAGTTCTTC. This translates into CASSLGGPVSYNEQFF.

The chain joins TRBV27 to TRBJ2-3, with 8 bases lining up with TRBD2. J lost 0 bases, V lost 3 bases, and 5 bases had no gene match. This CDR3 comprises 16 residues. Germline assignment: CDR1 MNHEY and CDR2 SMNVEV (reference sequence). The CDR3 spells CASSFEAGGSTDTQYF. DNA of the CDR3: TGTGCCAGCAGTTTCGAGGCGGGGGGCAGCACAGATACGCAGTATTTT.

This chain connects TRBV27 to TRBJ2-1; D not resolved. The length of the CDR3 is 11 residues. V shed 4 bases and J shed 6 bases, with 4 bases lying between them. Germline loops: CDR1 MNHEY, CDR2 SMNVEV (reference sequence). The CDR3: CASSSGNEQFF. For the CDR3, the DNA is TGTGCCAGCAGTTCCGGCAATGAGCAGTTCTTC.

This clone was found once. The genes are TRBV27 and TRBJ1-3, with D possibly TRBD1 on 6 matching bases. Trimming left V 3 bases short and J 1 base short, with 10 bases between. The germline CDR1 and CDR2 sequences are MNHEY and SMNVEV (reference sequence). The CDR3 extends over 15 amino acids. The CDR3 loop is CASSFKQGSGNTIYF. CDR3 sequence (DNA): TGTGCCAGCAGTTTTAAACAGGGATCTGGAAACACCATATATTTT.

The chain is built from TRBV7-9 and TRBJ2-6, with 9 bases identical to TRBD2. The CDR3 runs to 18 residues. CDR1 and CDR2 from the germline V gene are SEHNR and FQNEAQ (reference sequence). Trimming cost V 6 bases and J 2 bases; bases outside gene matches: 11. CDR3 sequence: CASSPAGGPGPGANVLTF. The CDR3 DNA is TGTGCCAGCAGTCCAGCGGGAGGACCTGGCCCTGGGGCCAACGTCCTGACTTTC.

This clone was seen only once. The genes are TRBV7-9 and TRBJ2-7; no firm D call. This CDR3 comprises 13 residues. Germline-derived CDR1 and CDR2 are SEHNR and FQNEAQ (reference sequence). V was clipped by 4 bases and J by 0 bases, with 7 bases between them. The CDR3 DNA is TGTGCCAGCAGCTCTCCCCTCTCCTACGAGCAGTACTTC. Protein sequence: CASSSPLSYEQYF.

The J gene is TRBJ2-7, the V gene TRBV14, with 9 bases fitting TRBD1. This CDR3 is built from 17 residues. J was trimmed by 0 bases and V by 11 bases; bases with no gene match: 17. The germline V gene has CDR1 SGHDN and CDR2 FVKESK. The CDR3 DNA sequence: TGTGCCTCCGCCCGAGGGGGACAGGGACCGAGCTCCTACGAGCAGTACTTC. It translates to CASARGGQGPSSYEQYF.

The V and J genes are TRBV5-1 and TRBJ2-2; a weak D match, TRBD1 (6 bases). The germline V and J ends were trimmed by 3 bases and 7 bases, with 13 bases remaining between them. This CDR3 has 14 amino acids. Germline loops: CDR1 SGHRS, CDR2 YFSETQ. CDR3 loop: CASSSTQGIGELFF. DNA of the CDR3: TGCGCCAGCAGCTCTACCCAGGGGATCGGGGAGCTGTTTTTT.

Here the CDR3 reads CAIRGDRGIYEQYF. The CDR3 DNA sequence: TGTGCCATCAGGGGGGACAGGGGGATCTACGAGCAGTACTTC. The J gene is TRBJ2-7, the V gene TRBV10-3, with TRBD1 matching over 11 bases. Looked up from germline, CDR1 is ENHRY and CDR2 is SYGVKD. V lost 6 bases and J lost 3; bases outside the gene matches: 4. The CDR3 contains 14 residues.

This clone qualifies as medium-sized (0.01 to 0.1%). The rearrangement uses TRBV19 and TRBJ1-5, with D unresolved. This CDR3 has 15 residues. Germline V gene lookup returns CDR1 LNHDA and CDR2 SQIVND (reference sequence). V was trimmed by 1 base and J by 6 bases, leaving 13 bases between them. The CDR3 sequence is CASSIGVGGPQPQHF. CDR3 coding DNA: TGTGCCAGTAGTATAGGAGTGGGAGGTCCTCAGCCCCAGCATTTT.

The V call is TRBV7-8, the J call TRBJ1-5; D may be TRBD1 (6 bases). The germline CDR1 and CDR2 sequences are SGHVS and FQNEAQ. This CDR3 comprises 16 residues. V was shortened by 1 base and J by 1 base, with 11 bases between the two germline ends. The CDR3 region is CASSLGTGTSNQPQHF. CDR3 DNA sequence: TGTGCCAGCAGCTTAGGAACAGGGACGAGCAATCAGCCCCAGCATTTT.

V is TRBV6-1 and J is TRBJ2-5, with TRBD1 as a possible D gene (5 bases). Between the trimmed V and J ends, which lost 0 bases and 5 bases, there was a span of 10 bases. CDR3 length: 14 residues. Per germline, CDR1 MNHNS and CDR2 SASEGT. The CDR3 nucleotides read TGTGCCAGCAGTGAAGCAGGGGCCCGGGAGACCCAGTACTTC. This gives the protein CASSEAGARETQYF.

The genes are TRBV4-1 and TRBJ2-1; 7 nucleotides match TRBD1. Losses at the gene ends were 6 bases for V and 9 bases for J; bases not matched to a gene: 8. Germline V gene sequence: CDR1 MGHRA, CDR2 YSYEKL. CDR3 length: 13 amino acids. CDR3 sequence: CASRQQGLSEQFF. CDR3 sequence (DNA): TGCGCCAGCAGACAACAGGGGCTGAGTGAGCAGTTCTTC.

V is TRBV18 and J is TRBJ1-3; D may be TRBD1 (5 bases). The V gene lost 3 bases and the J gene lost 2 bases, with 11 bases spanning the gap. CDR3 length: 15 residues. Germline assignment: CDR1 KGHSH and CDR2 LQKENI. CDR3 in DNA: TGTGCCAGCTCACCGACTTCAGGGACTGGAAACACCATATATTTT. It codes for CASSPTSGTGNTIYF.

This chain links TRBV28 with TRBJ2-7; D not certain. The CDR3 is 16 residues long. V was cut by 3 bases and J by 2 bases, with 17 bases left in between. The V gene's germline CDR1 is MDHEN and CDR2 SYDVKM. DNA for the CDR3: TGTGCCAGCAGTTTGAGGCGGCGAATTATCCCCTACGAGCAGTACTTC. Protein sequence: CASSLRRRIIPYEQYF.

The J gene is TRBJ2-3, the V gene TRBV15; D gene unclear. From germline, CDR1 is LNHNV and CDR2 YYDKDF (reference sequence). The CDR3 has 13 residues. V lost 2 bases, J lost 0 bases, and 3 bases lay in between. DNA for the CDR3: TGTGCCACCAGCAGACCTAGCACAGATACGCAGTATTTT. Amino acid sequence: CATSRPSTDTQYF.

The chain couples TRBV5-4 to TRBJ1-2; D might be TRBD1 (5 bases). The V gene's germline CDR1 is SGHNT and CDR2 YYREEE (reference sequence). The V and J ends lost 0 bases and 2 bases respectively, with 8 bases between them. The CDR3 runs to 14 residues. CDR3 region: CASSLGQPNYGYTF. For the CDR3, the DNA is TGTGCCAGCAGCTTGGGACAGCCGAACTATGGCTACACCTTC.

This chain connects TRBV9 to TRBJ1-6; perhaps TRBD1 as D (6 bases). This CDR3 has 15 amino acids. Germline lookup yields CDR1 SGDLS and CDR2 YYNGEE. Trimming took 3 bases from V and 5 from J, leaving 12 bases between them. As DNA, the CDR3 is TGTGCCAGCAGCGGGGGGGGGCAGGATAATTCACCCCTCCACTTT. Its protein is CASSGGGQDNSPLHF.

This clone was counted between two and nine times. V and J are TRBV28 and TRBJ2-4, with TRBD2 identical over 7 bases. The CDR3 is 17 residues long. In germline, CDR1 is MDHEN, CDR2 SYDVKM. V was clipped by 4 bases and J by 1 base; unmatched bases: 10. DNA for the CDR3: TGTGCCAGCAGTTCCCCATATCTAGCGGCCGCCAAAAACATTCAGTACTTC. Amino acids: CASSSPYLAAAKNIQYF.

The chain couples TRBV7-7 to TRBJ2-7; perhaps TRBD1 as D (6 bases). Per the germline V gene, CDR1 is SSHAT and CDR2 is FNYEAQ (reference sequence). CDR3 size: 14 residues. V was clipped by 5 bases and J by 7 bases, with 18 bases between them. As DNA, the CDR3 is TGTGCCAGCAGCCGAGCAGGGGTCTCAGGGGAGCAGTACTTC. Its protein is CASSRAGVSGEQYF.

V gene TRBV4-2 combines with J gene TRBJ2-7; possibly TRBD1 for D (5 bases). The germline gives CDR1 LGHNA, CDR2 YNFKEQ. The CDR3 extends over 19 amino acids. V lost 4 bases, J lost 0 bases, and 25 bases lay in between. For the CDR3, the DNA is TGTGCCAGCAGCCTAGCTGCCTACCAGGGCCTGGCAGACTCCTACGAGCAGTACTTC. Amino acid sequence: CASSLAAYQGLADSYEQYF.

This sequence joins TRBV6-4 and TRBJ2-1, with 9 bases lining up with TRBD2. V dropped 5 bases and J dropped 7; count of bases not matched to a gene: 9. The length of the CDR3 is 15 residues. The germline V gene has CDR1 MRHNA and CDR2 SNTAGT. CDR3 residues: CASSSSGLAQNEQFF. DNA for the CDR3: TGTGCCAGCAGTTCGTCTGGACTAGCGCAGAATGAGCAGTTCTTC.

The genes are TRBV7-8 and TRBJ2-1, with 13 bases matching TRBD2. V shed 5 bases, J shed 10 bases, and the junction held 2 bases outside the gene matches. CDR3 length equals 13 residues. Germline V gene sequence: CDR1 SGHVS, CDR2 FQNEAQ. The CDR3 DNA is TGTGCCAGCAGCCTGGGACTAGCGGGGGAGCAGTTCTTC. As protein: CASSLGLAGEQFF.

This sequence joins TRBV15 and TRBJ2-3; 8 bases line up with TRBD2. The junction had 7 bases not matched to a gene; V was cut back by 0 bases and J by 8 bases. The CDR3 is 15 amino acids. CDR1 is LNHNV, CDR2 YYDKDF, per germline (reference sequence). CDR3 sequence (DNA): TGTGCCACCAGCAGAGATCTCTTTGCGGGGGGTACGCAGTATTTT. Translation: CATSRDLFAGGTQYF.

This clone has only a few counts. The gene calls are TRBV19 and TRBJ1-4; TRBD1 is a possible D gene (5 bases). Germline CDR1 is LNHDA and CDR2 is SQIVND (reference sequence). V was trimmed by 6 bases and J by 0 bases, leaving 8 bases between them. This CDR3 contains 14 residues. CDR3 residues: CASRQAATNEKLFF. The CDR3, as DNA: TGTGCCAGTAGACAGGCGGCAACTAATGAAAAACTGTTTTTT.

The V call is TRBV5-1, the J call TRBJ1-1; the D gene is possibly TRBD1 (6 bases). The V end lost 0 bases, the J end lost 7 bases, and 13 bases lay between the germline ends. This CDR3 contains 14 residues. Per the germline V gene, CDR1 is SGHRS and CDR2 is YFSETQ. CDR3 sequence reads: CASSLETGSNEAFF. CDR3 DNA sequence: TGCGCCAGCAGCTTGGAGACAGGAAGTAATGAAGCTTTCTTT.